This T cell receptor beta chain appears in the sequencing data of a study of shared clonotypes between healthy human individuals. For the study at large: Contributing individuals were two females and three males aged 18 to 49. Study findings and constraints: Non-shared clonotypes had lower generation probabilities than clonotypes shared by all four sorted-subset donors.

Remarks on this clone: What it binds is unknown. Other nucleotide sequences from this sample produce the same CDR3.

Trimming took 3 bases from V and 2 from J, leaving 11 bases between them. Germline assignment: CDR1 MNHEY and CDR2 SMNVEV (reference sequence). This CDR3 has 15 residues. Sequencing used immunoSEQ multiplex PCR; TCRdb keeps in-frame clones, though not all of them. The top ten clones hold roughly 0.36% of a sample with 1,400,000 or so clones, approximately 98.5% of them seen once. None of the donors, who were healthy HIV-negative adults, had recently had acute infections or vaccinations. J is TRBJ1-5 and V is TRBV27, with D possibly being TRBD1 (5 bases). What was sequenced was naive CD4+ T cells sorted from blood. Subset in this sample: CD45RA+ positively selected. This clonotype was obtained from a man aged 25 to 40 in good health. CDR3 residues: CASSLGRGGNQPQHF. The CDR3 DNA reads as TGTGCCAGCAGTTTGGGGAGAGGGGGCAATCAGCCCCAGCATTTT.